The next 4 T cell receptor beta chains were all read from a single sample in a study of blood T cell repertoires in COVID-19. Data came from immunoSEQ multiplex PCR; TCRdb stores just in-frame clones and leaves some out. The table lists 96,000 or so clones, about four fifths of them singletons. The source material was peripheral blood. All receptors come from a man at least 80 years old with COVID-19, enrolled during active disease.

The chain carries TRBV5-1 and TRBJ2-3; TRBD2 matches at 8 bases. Germline V gene lookup returns CDR1 SGHRS and CDR2 YFSETQ. The V gene end was trimmed by 4 bases and the J gene end by 6 bases; junction bases not matched to a gene: 13. The CDR3 runs 16 residues. The chain's CDR3 is CASSEWIAGPTDTQYF. DNA for the CDR3: TGCGCCAGCAGCGAGTGGATAGCGGGACCGACGGATACGCAGTATTTT.

The sample holds a few counts of this clone. This sequence joins TRBV10-3 and TRBJ1-1; perhaps TRBD1 as D (6 bases). V gave up 8 bases and J gave up 4 bases, with 11 bases separating them. The germline gives CDR1 ENHRY, CDR2 SYGVKD. CDR3 length: 12 residues. The CDR3 spells CAIGGSSTEAFF. CDR3 coding DNA: TGTGCCATCGGGGGCAGCTCCACTGAAGCTTTCTTT.

A note on this clone: Other DNA sequences in this specimen translate into the identical CDR3. The J gene is TRBJ1-5, the V gene TRBV19, with a tentative D call TRBD1 (6 bases). V lost 6 bases and J 4 bases, leaving 13 bases between the germline ends. The germline gives CDR1 LNHDA, CDR2 SQIVND (reference sequence). This CDR3 is built from 14 residues. Here the CDR3 reads CASSTTGGNQPQHF. In nucleotides, the CDR3 is TGTGCCAGTAGCACGACAGGAGGAAATCAGCCCCAGCATTTT.

This chain links TRBV5-1 with TRBJ1-1; D is ambiguous. The CDR3 is 15 amino acids. Germline lookup yields CDR1 SGHRS and CDR2 YFSETQ. V shed 4 bases and J shed 4 bases, with 17 bases lying between them. This CDR3 is CASSVDGALGTEAFF. The DNA of the CDR3 is TGCGCCAGCAGCGTTGATGGCGCCCTAGGCACTGAAGCTTTCTTT.